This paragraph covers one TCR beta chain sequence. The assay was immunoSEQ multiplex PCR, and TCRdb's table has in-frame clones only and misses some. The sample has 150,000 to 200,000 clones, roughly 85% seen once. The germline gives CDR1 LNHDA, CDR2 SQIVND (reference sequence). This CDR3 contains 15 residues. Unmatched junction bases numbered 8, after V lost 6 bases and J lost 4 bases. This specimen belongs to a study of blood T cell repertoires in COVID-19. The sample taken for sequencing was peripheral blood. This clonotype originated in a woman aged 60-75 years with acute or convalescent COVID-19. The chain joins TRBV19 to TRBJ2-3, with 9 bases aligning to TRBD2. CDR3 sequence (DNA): TGTGCCAGTAGGACGATGGCGGGAGGGCCAGATACGCAGTATTTT. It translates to CASRTMAGGPDTQYF.